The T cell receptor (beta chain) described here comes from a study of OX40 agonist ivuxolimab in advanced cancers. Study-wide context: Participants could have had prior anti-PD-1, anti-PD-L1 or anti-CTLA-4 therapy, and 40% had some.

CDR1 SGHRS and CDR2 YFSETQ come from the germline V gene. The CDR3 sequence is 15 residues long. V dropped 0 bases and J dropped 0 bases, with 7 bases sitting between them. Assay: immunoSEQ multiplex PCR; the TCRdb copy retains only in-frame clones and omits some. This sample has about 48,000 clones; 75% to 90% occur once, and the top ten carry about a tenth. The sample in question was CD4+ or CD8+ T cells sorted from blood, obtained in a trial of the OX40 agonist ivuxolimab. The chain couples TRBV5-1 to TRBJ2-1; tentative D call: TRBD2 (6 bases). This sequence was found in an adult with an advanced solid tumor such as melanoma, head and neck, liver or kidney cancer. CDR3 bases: TGCGCCAGCAGCTTGGACGGGAGCTCCTACAATGAGCAGTTCTTC. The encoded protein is CASSLDGSSYNEQFF.